The T cell receptor (beta chain) described here comes from a study of vaccination effects on CD4 cells after COVID-19. Study-level points and caveats: Late after vaccination, infection- and vaccine-induced clones showed marked clonal contraction.

This CDR3 comprises 15 residues. V dropped 3 bases and J dropped 6 bases, with 20 bases sitting between them. Per germline, CDR1 GTSNPN and CDR2 SVGIG (reference sequence). The ViraFEST assay expanded antigen-specific CD4+ T cells with viral peptide pools before sequencing. Cells that had been cultured for 10 days were the source of isolated CD4+ T cells. Each person got two doses of an mRNA SARS-CoV-2 vaccine, BNT162b2 or mRNA-1273. Roughly 1.9 million PBMC per well received 7.5 to 10 IU/ml IL-2 and around 11 ug/ml peptides in culture. Method: immunoSEQ multiplex PCR; TCRdb's copy keeps in-frame clones and lacks some. The profile shows about 31,000 clones, around 85% of them singletons. Comment on this clone: Its antigen is undetermined.

The chain combines TRBV30 with TRBJ1-2; no clear D. This clonotype was sampled from a human donor who received a COVID-19 vaccine. Some clones in this sample may be carry-over from other donors' samples. The material was CD4+ T cells from PBMCs cultured with SARS-CoV-2 spike peptides, obtained after COVID-19 vaccination. The CDR3 DNA is TGTGCCTGGAGCGGGTTACTGTATACCGTCAATGGCTACACCTTC. Its protein is CAWSGLLYTVNGYTF.